This paragraph reports one T cell receptor (beta chain). Its antigen is still unknown. It has no much larger one-base neighbor in the sample; base qualities were not kept. The immunoSEQ Assay, a bias-controlled multiplex PCR, was used to amplify TCRbeta CDR3 regions from genomic DNA. Per the source publication's procedure: Within the assay, amplification of reference gene primers was used to estimate how many nucleated cells each sample contained. To quantify the absolute abundance of each unique TCRbeta CDR3 rearrangement, sequence reads were collapsed and filtered. Productive Simpson clonality was computed per sample as the square root of Simpson's diversity index over productive rearrangements. The source is immuneACCESS, and TCRdb retained only in-frame sequences with V and J called. Part of the clones is not carried over; for the studies checked, unresolved V genes explain less than half of this, and the remainder is unexplained. V and J calls and clone size come straight from that table; D and trimming were deduced from the DNA. This sample lists 60,000 to 85,000 clones; more than 75% were detected once. Of the sample, 29% is held by the ten largest clones.

This record belongs to a study of blood T cell repertoires in COVID-19 (dated by TCRdb to 2020 to 2022). About the study as a whole: Collaborator samples came from the United States, Italy and Spain and covered acute and convalescent phases of COVID-19. The prospective study material was composed of cDNA or gDNA derived from T cells, B-cell-depleted T cells, or PBMCs. Subjects who had been exposed to COVID-19, were actively infected with it, or had recovered from it provided the deeply sampled blood TCRbeta repertoires that made up the dataset. A freely available public database, intended as a resource for researchers studying the immune response to SARS-CoV-2, is where the repertoires were released. Samples came from the ongoing ImmuneRACE study (first 160 participants) plus 1,254 subjects from 6 global collaborators. Sample metadata almost always included a de-identified subject ID, COVID-19 status, age in years and sex. Where HLA class I and class II types were available, the types were taken from metadata supplied by the sample provider, not from assay-based typing.

Study-wide conclusions, independent of this receptor: How much clinical and demographic metadata was included differed by source and by participant, and the metadata was provided uncurated.

Each collaborating institution followed its own protocols to collect whole blood in K2EDTA tubes. For TCRbeta analysis, collaborator samples were shipped as frozen whole blood, as isolated PBMCs, or as DNA extracted from either sample type. Relative to germline, V is 0 bases shorter and J is 3 bases shorter, with 9 bases between their ends. Inclusive of the bounding cysteine and phenylalanine, the CDR3 is 14 residues long. The kept DNA is CDR3 alone, 42 bases in frame from the first base. The germline V gene specifies MNHEY as CDR1 and SVGEGT as CDR2. The chain links TRBV6-2 or TRBV6-3 with TRBJ2-7, with TRBD2 tentatively as D gene (6 bases match). Source material: peripheral blood. This receptor was identified in a woman aged 80 or over with active or convalescent COVID-19. The nucleotides read TGTGCCAGCAGTTACTCCGTGGAGGGCTACGAGCAGTACTTC. It translates as CASSYSVEGYEQYF.